Following are 22 T cell receptor beta chains from one sample sequenced in a study of blood T cell repertoires in COVID-19. Produced via immunoSEQ multiplex PCR; TCRdb's table is partial and in-frame only. Seen here are about 420,000 clones, approximately 90% observed once, and the top ten hold 0.65% to 1%. Source material: peripheral blood. The receptors were gathered from a man younger than 35 with COVID-19, enrolled during active disease.

The chain is built from TRBV6-5 and TRBJ2-5; TRBD1 agrees at 10 bases. Germline V lookup: CDR1 MNHEY, CDR2 SVGAGI. The CDR3 is 14 amino acids. V was pared by 7 bases and J by 5 bases, with 7 bases of the junction left unmatched. DNA for the CDR3: TGTGCCAGCAAAGTGACAGGGGGCTATGAGACCCAGTACTTC. Its protein product is CASKVTGGYETQYF.

This rearrangement joins TRBV24-1 to TRBJ2-2; tentative D call: TRBD1 (5 bases). The CDR3 sequence is 14 residues long. V shed 10 bases and J shed 1 base, with 12 bases lying between them. CDR1 and CDR2 (germline): KGHDR, SFDVKD. The CDR3 DNA reads as TGTGCCACTCAGGGCATCCAGAACACCGGGGAGCTGTTTTTT. Its protein product is CATQGIQNTGELFF.

This rearrangement joins TRBV18 to TRBJ2-7, with D possibly matching TRBD2 (6 bases). The CDR3 covers 15 residues. Germline V gene lookup returns CDR1 KGHSH and CDR2 LQKENI. V dropped 2 bases and J dropped 0 bases, with 11 bases sitting between them. The DNA for the CDR3 is TGTGCCAGCTCACCAAGGGAGGCCTCCTCCTACGAGCAGTACTTC. It yields the protein CASSPREASSYEQYF.

The chain employs TRBV19 and TRBJ1-2, with D perhaps matching TRBD1 (6 bases). The CDR3 covers 12 residues. V lost 7 bases and J lost 4, with 10 bases in between. From germline, CDR1 is LNHDA and CDR2 SQIVND (reference sequence). CDR3 protein: CASKGRGYGYTF. CDR3 nucleotide sequence: TGTGCCAGTAAGGGCAGGGGCTATGGCTACACCTTC.

The chain is built from TRBV11-3 and TRBJ2-7, with D maybe TRBD1 (6 bases). V was shortened by 6 bases and J by 9 bases, with 15 bases between the two germline ends. There are 12 residues in the CDR3. From germline, CDR1 is SGHNT and CDR2 YENEEA. The CDR3 loop is CASSYDRWGQYF. For the CDR3, the DNA is TGTGCCAGCAGTTACGACAGGTGGGGGCAGTACTTC.

The chain carries TRBV12-5 and TRBJ2-2, with D maybe TRBD1 (5 bases). CDR1 and CDR2 (germline): LGHNT, FRNRAP. The CDR3 covers 15 residues. V lost 2 bases, J lost 5 bases, and 12 bases lay in between. CDR3 in DNA: TGTGCTAGTGGTTTGTCCAGGGTGTTAACCGGGGAGCTGTTTTTT. Protein: CASGLSRVLTGELFF.

The chain has TRBV15 and TRBJ1-4; D is uncertain. Trimming cost V 0 bases and J 10 bases, with 6 bases left between them. The CDR3 extends over 12 amino acids. Germline CDR1 LNHNV, CDR2 YYDKDF (reference sequence). DNA of the CDR3: TGTGCCACCAGCAGAGATTCGTTAAAACTGTTTTTT. Translating gives CATSRDSLKLFF.

The chain is built from TRBV7-6 and TRBJ2-5, with a weak D call TRBD2 (7 bases). The CDR3 contains 15 residues. Per the germline V gene, CDR1 is SGHVS and CDR2 is FNYEAQ. Trimming took off 4 bases at V and 5 bases at J, with 17 bases between the two ends. Here the CDR3 reads CASSSGGGYQETQYF. The CDR3 nucleotides are TGTGCCAGCAGCTCGGGGGGCGGGTATCAGGAGACCCAGTACTTC.

This chain uses TRBV2 with TRBJ2-1; 8 nucleotides agree with TRBD2. The ends lost 6 bases at V and 6 bases at J; junction bases unmatched: 13. This CDR3 is 16 amino acids long. Germline V gene lookup returns CDR1 SNHLY and CDR2 FYNNEI. The CDR3: CASRGEAGAFRNEQFF. Written as DNA, the CDR3 is TGTGCCAGCAGGGGCGAAGCGGGAGCGTTTCGCAATGAGCAGTTCTTC.

The chain couples TRBV5-1 to TRBJ1-1, with unresolved D. This CDR3 has 15 amino acids. In germline, CDR1 is SGHRS, CDR2 YFSETQ. V was shortened by 0 bases and J by 1 base, with 10 bases between the two germline ends. Here the CDR3 DNA reads TGCGCCAGCAGCTTGGGCGGGCCCCAGAACACTGAAGCTTTCTTT. Translated: CASSLGGPQNTEAFF.

The chain has TRBV30 and TRBJ1-1; D is ambiguous. Germline V gene sequence: CDR1 GTSNPN, CDR2 SVGIG (reference sequence). This CDR3 is 13 amino acids long. V lost 0 bases to trimming and J lost 3 bases, with 8 bases between them. CDR3 coding DNA: TGTGCCTGGAGTGTAGACGGGTACACTGAAGCTTTCTTT. Its protein is CAWSVDGYTEAFF.

This clone was recorded only once. V and J are TRBV2 and TRBJ1-2; D is unclear. Germline CDR1 and CDR2: SNHLY and FYNNEI. V was cut by 7 bases and J by 3 bases, with 15 bases left in between. This CDR3 has 14 amino acids. The CDR3 is CASIGGRYYYGYTF. The CDR3 DNA is TGTGCCAGCATCGGCGGCCGATATTACTATGGCTACACCTTC.

The V gene is TRBV6-5, the J gene TRBJ2-1, with 9 bases identical to TRBD1. This CDR3 has 14 residues. Trimming removed 6 bases from V and 7 bases from J; junction bases left unmatched: 7. In germline, CDR1 is MNHEY, CDR2 SVGAGI. DNA of the CDR3: TGTGCCAGCAGCTTGGACAGGGGATGGAATGAGCAGTTCTTC. The encoded protein is CASSLDRGWNEQFF.

This clone has ten or more counts. J is TRBJ2-5 and V is TRBV6-5, with 8 bases identical to TRBD2. The V gene's germline CDR1 is MNHEY and CDR2 SVGAGI. V was pared by 6 bases and J by 5 bases, with 11 bases of the junction left unmatched. The CDR3 length is 15 residues. Here the CDR3 DNA reads TGTGCCAGCAGCTCCACAGCGGGGGACTGGGAGACCCAGTACTTC. Translating it yields CASSSTAGDWETQYF.

V is TRBV2 and J is TRBJ1-6, with D unresolved. Germline loops: CDR1 SNHLY, CDR2 FYNNEI. Trimming removed 8 bases from V and 3 bases from J, with 17 bases in between. This CDR3 has 16 amino acids. The CDR3 region is CASGPSPGFYNSPLHF. CDR3 DNA sequence: TGTGCCAGCGGGCCCAGCCCTGGCTTCTATAATTCACCCCTCCACTTT.

The chain carries TRBV30 and TRBJ1-1; TRBD1 might be the D (6 bases). Germline V gene data show CDR1 as GTSNPN and CDR2 as SVGIG (reference sequence). The CDR3 has 13 amino acids. V gave up 4 bases and J gave up 7 bases, with 16 bases separating them. CDR3 nucleotides: TGTGCCTGGATTACCTTTCAGGGGAGTGAAGCTTTCTTT. This gives the protein CAWITFQGSEAFF.

This clone occurred once. The chain is built from TRBV11-2 and TRBJ2-3; 8 bases map to TRBD2. V was pared by 1 base and J by 3 bases, with 3 bases of the junction left unmatched. The CDR3 runs to 15 residues. The germline V gene encodes CDR1 SGHAT and CDR2 FQNNGV. The CDR3 bases are TGTGCCAGCAGCTTAGCGGGGGGGGGAACAGATACGCAGTATTTT. This gives the protein CASSLAGGGTDTQYF.

The rearrangement uses TRBV5-1 and TRBJ2-3; 9 bases line up with TRBD1. Germline trimming cut 3 bases from V and 4 bases from J; bases unmatched to any gene: 9. Looked up from germline, CDR1 is SGHRS and CDR2 is YFSETQ. The CDR3 consists of 16 residues. The CDR3 DNA sequence: TGCGCCAGCAGCTCGGACAGGGGTCGTCGCGCAGATACGCAGTATTTT. This sequence encodes CASSSDRGRRADTQYF.

The V and J genes are TRBV5-1 and TRBJ1-1; maybe TRBD1 (6 bases). The length of the CDR3 is 13 residues. The V end was cut by 0 bases, the J end by 11 bases, with 14 bases between. Per germline, CDR1 SGHRS and CDR2 YFSETQ. CDR3 sequence: CASSLEQGREAFF. The CDR3 DNA sequence: TGCGCCAGCAGCTTGGAACAGGGTCGAGAGGCTTTCTTT.

This clone was picked up one time. The chain recombines TRBV6-5 with TRBJ2-1; TRBD2 aligns across 8 bases. Per the germline V gene, CDR1 is MNHEY and CDR2 is SVGAGI. CDR3 length: 14 amino acids. V shed 6 bases, J shed 10 bases, and the junction held 11 bases outside the gene matches. The DNA for the CDR3 is TGTGCCAGCAGCCCGGGACTAGGGGCCCGGGAGCAGTTCTTC. Its translation: CASSPGLGAREQFF.

The chain uses TRBV9 and TRBJ2-3; D remains ambiguous. V gave up 0 bases and J gave up 3 bases, with 5 bases separating them. The CDR3 has 13 residues. Germline V gene sequence: CDR1 SGDLS, CDR2 YYNGEE. Here the CDR3 DNA reads TGTGCCAGCAGCGTAGACGGGACAGATACGCAGTATTTT. Amino acids: CASSVDGTDTQYF.

This chain uses TRBV6-4 with TRBJ2-3, with unresolved D. Deletions cut 0 bases from V and 8 bases from J, with 9 bases between. The V gene's germline CDR1 is MRHNA and CDR2 SNTAGT. The CDR3 runs to 13 residues. CDR3 sequence (DNA): TGTGCCAGCAGTGACTCCGAGCTTGGTACGCAGTATTTT. This codes for CASSDSELGTQYF.